The next 11 T cell receptor beta chains were all read from a single sample in a study of T-cell reconstitution after alpha-beta-depleted transplantation in children. It was with unique molecular identifiers that the TCRbeta library was prepared. TCRdb recomputed calls from the PCR reads with MiXCR, one row per CDR3 protein. Of some 200,000 distinct CDR3 sequences listed, approximately 8% were seen once; the top ten hold 35% to 45%. Here the sequenced sample was PBMCs, mostly from graft donor cells, taken 360 days after TCRalphabeta/CD19-depleted stem cell transplant. Receptors were obtained from a male patient between 2 and 10 years old who had a stem cell transplant for acute myeloid leukemia, so the T cells may come from the graft donor.

The chain combines TRBV7-6 with TRBJ2-7; D call uncertain. This CDR3 has 15 residues. Germline loops: CDR1 SGHVS, CDR2 FNYEAQ. The germline V and J ends were trimmed by 1 base and 1 base, with 11 bases remaining between them. CDR3 residues: CASSLEWGSSYEQYF. CDR3 coding DNA: TGTGCCAGCAGCTTAGAGTGGGGATCTTCCTACGAGCAGTACTTC.

This clonotype occurred many times. The rearrangement joins TRBV20-1 to TRBJ2-2; D is possibly TRBD2 (5 bases). The CDR3 spans 15 residues. The V and J ends lost 5 bases and 0 bases respectively, with 13 bases between them. In germline, CDR1 is DFQATT, CDR2 SNEGSKA (reference sequence). CDR3 in DNA: TGCAGTGCTTACCGGACTGAATCGAACACCGGGGAGCTGTTTTTT. The encoded protein is CSAYRTESNTGELFF.

The chain employs TRBV5-1 and TRBJ1-5; weak D call: TRBD1 (5 bases). The germline V gene has CDR1 SGHRS and CDR2 YFSETQ. Trimming cost V 3 bases and J 3 bases, with 25 bases left between them. This CDR3 is 19 amino acids long. CDR3 DNA: TGCGCCAGCAGCTCCCTCCTGGGGACGGAGACTTCCATCAATCAGCCCCAGCATTTT. Amino acid sequence: CASSSLLGTETSINQPQHF.

The V gene is TRBV11-2, the J gene TRBJ2-7, with 15 bases identical to TRBD2. This CDR3 contains 16 residues. Trimming cost V 5 bases and J 6 bases; bases outside gene matches: 8. CDR1 SGHAT and CDR2 FQNNGV come from the germline V gene. The CDR3 sequence is CASSGLAGGRRSEQYF. CDR3 nucleotide sequence: TGTGCCAGCAGCGGACTAGCGGGAGGGCGACGGTCCGAGCAGTACTTC.

CDR3: CASSLASPGKAFF. In DNA, the CDR3 is TGTGCCAGCAGCTTAGCATCGCCAGGAAAAGCTTTCTTT. V gene TRBV7-2 combines with J gene TRBJ1-1; D is ambiguous. Between the trimmed V and J ends, which lost 0 bases and 9 bases, there was a span of 11 bases. This CDR3 is built from 13 residues. The V gene's germline CDR1 is SGHTA and CDR2 FQGNSA.

There are a few counts of this clonotype. This chain uses TRBV6-1 with TRBJ1-4; D is undetermined. Trimming left V 1 base short and J 8 bases short, with 5 bases between. Germline loops: CDR1 MNHNS, CDR2 SASEGT. The CDR3 consists of 12 residues. CDR3: CASSEVREKLFF. The CDR3 region has the DNA TGTGCCAGCAGTGAAGTTCGCGAAAAACTGTTTTTT.

This clonotype came up a few times. The chain recombines TRBV5-1 with TRBJ2-1; no reliable D call. Per the germline V gene, CDR1 is SGHRS and CDR2 is YFSETQ. This CDR3 region has 15 residues. Trimming pared 4 bases from V and 6 bases from J, leaving 17 bases between. CDR3 protein: CASSERPAGVNEQFF. The CDR3 region has the DNA TGCGCCAGCAGCGAAAGACCCGCTGGAGTCAATGAGCAGTTCTTC.

This clonotype was counted at least ten times. V and J are TRBV7-2 and TRBJ2-1; no clear D gene. The germline CDR1 and CDR2 sequences are SGHTA and FQGNSA. This CDR3 spans 11 amino acids. V lost 4 bases and J lost 8, with 6 bases in between. CDR3 bases: TGTGCCAGCAGCTCGCTCGATGAGCAGTTCTTC. Protein product: CASSSLDEQFF.

This clonotype was seen more than once but under ten times. CDR3 sequence: CASSWPGQGHTGELFF. The DNA of the CDR3 is TGTGCCAGCAGCTGGCCGGGACAGGGGCACACCGGGGAGCTGTTTTTT. This rearrangement joins TRBV7-9 to TRBJ2-2, with 10 bases aligning to TRBD1. The germline CDR1 and CDR2 sequences are SEHNR and FQNEAQ (reference sequence). The V gene end was trimmed by 4 bases and the J gene end by 3 bases; junction bases not matched to a gene: 5. The CDR3 sequence is 16 residues long.

This clonotype was recorded a few times. The chain links TRBV19 to TRBJ2-1, with D perhaps TRBD2 (6 bases). The CDR3 runs 14 residues. Germline-derived CDR1 and CDR2 are LNHDA and SQIVND (reference sequence). Trimming took 5 bases from V and 2 from J, leaving 10 bases between them. CDR3 nucleotides: TGTGCCAGTAGTGGAGGGACGACCTACAATGAGCAGTTCTTC. Translating it yields CASSGGTTYNEQFF.

Points on this clonotype: Lacking the conserved final phenylalanine or tryptophan, this CDR3 likely reflects a read error. This rearrangement joins TRBV5-6 to TRBJ1-1, with D unresolved. This CDR3 has 14 residues. CDR1 SGHDT and CDR2 YYEEEE come from the germline V gene. The V and J ends lost 2 bases and 3 bases respectively, with 11 bases between them. The CDR3 is CASSFGLEDTEAFY. CDR3 in DNA: TGTGCCAGCAGCTTCGGCCTAGAGGACACTGAAGCTTTCTAT.